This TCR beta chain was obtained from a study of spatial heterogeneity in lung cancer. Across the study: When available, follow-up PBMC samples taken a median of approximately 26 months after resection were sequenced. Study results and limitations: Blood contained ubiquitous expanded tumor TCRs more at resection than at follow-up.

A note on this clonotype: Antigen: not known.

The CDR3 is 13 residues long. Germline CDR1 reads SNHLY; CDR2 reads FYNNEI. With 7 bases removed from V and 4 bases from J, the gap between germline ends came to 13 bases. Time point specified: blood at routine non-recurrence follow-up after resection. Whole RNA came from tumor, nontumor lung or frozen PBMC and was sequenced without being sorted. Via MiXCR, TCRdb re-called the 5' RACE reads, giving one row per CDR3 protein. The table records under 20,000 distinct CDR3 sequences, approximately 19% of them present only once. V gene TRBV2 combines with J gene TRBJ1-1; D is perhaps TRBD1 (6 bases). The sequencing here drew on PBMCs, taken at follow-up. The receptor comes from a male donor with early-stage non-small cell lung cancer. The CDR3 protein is CASIEGGGTEAFF. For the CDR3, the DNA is TGTGCCAGCATAGAAGGGGGAGGCACTGAAGCTTTCTTT. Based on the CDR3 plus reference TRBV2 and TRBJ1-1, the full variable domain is EPEVTQTPSHQVTQMGQEVILRCVPISNHLYFYWYRQILGQKVEFLVSFYNNEISEKSEIFDDQFSVERPDGSNFTLKIRSTKLEDSAMYFCASIEGGGTEAFFGQGTRLTVV.